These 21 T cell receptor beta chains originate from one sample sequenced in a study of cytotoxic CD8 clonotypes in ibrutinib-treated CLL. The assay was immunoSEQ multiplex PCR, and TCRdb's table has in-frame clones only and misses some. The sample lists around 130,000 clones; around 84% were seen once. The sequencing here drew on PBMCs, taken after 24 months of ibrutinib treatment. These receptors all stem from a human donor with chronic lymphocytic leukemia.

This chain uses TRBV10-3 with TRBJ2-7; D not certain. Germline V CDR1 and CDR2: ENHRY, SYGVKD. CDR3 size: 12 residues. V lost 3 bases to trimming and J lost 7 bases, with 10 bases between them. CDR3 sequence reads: CAISDEGWEQYF. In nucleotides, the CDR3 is TGTGCCATCAGTGATGAAGGGTGGGAGCAGTACTTC.

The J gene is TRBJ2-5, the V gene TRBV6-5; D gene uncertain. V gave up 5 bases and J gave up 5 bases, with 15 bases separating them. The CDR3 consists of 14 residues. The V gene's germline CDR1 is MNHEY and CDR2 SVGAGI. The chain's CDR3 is CASSQAIGAETQYF. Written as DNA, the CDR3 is TGTGCCAGCAGTCAGGCCATCGGCGCGGAGACCCAGTACTTC.

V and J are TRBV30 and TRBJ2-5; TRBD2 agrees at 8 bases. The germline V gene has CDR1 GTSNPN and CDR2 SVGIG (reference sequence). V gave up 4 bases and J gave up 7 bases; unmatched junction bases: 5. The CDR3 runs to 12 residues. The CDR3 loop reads CAWTGAGGTQYF. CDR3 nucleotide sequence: TGTGCCTGGACCGGGGCGGGGGGGACCCAGTACTTC.

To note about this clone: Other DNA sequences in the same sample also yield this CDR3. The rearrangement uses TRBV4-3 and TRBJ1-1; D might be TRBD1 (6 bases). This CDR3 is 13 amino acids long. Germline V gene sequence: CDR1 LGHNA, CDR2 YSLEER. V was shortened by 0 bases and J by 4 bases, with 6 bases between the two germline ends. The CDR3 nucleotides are TGCGCCAGCAGCCAAGAGGGGGCCACTGAAGCTTTCTTT. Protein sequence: CASSQEGATEAFF.

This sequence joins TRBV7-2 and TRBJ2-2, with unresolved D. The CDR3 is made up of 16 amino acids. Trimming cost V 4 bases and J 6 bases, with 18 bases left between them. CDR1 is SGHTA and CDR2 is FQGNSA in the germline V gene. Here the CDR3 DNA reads TGTGCCAGCAGCTCCCAAGGGAACACCTTGGCCGGGGAGCTGTTTTTT. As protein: CASSSQGNTLAGELFF.

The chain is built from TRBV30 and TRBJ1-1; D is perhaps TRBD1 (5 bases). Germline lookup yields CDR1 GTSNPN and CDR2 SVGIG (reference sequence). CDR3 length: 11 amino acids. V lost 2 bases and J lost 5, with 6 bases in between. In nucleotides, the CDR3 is TGTGCCTGGAGTCGGGGGACTGAAGCTTTCTTT. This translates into CAWSRGTEAFF. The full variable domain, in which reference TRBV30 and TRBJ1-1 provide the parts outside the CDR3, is SQTIHQWPATLVQPVGSPLSLECTVEGTSNPNLYWYRQAAGRGLQLLFYSVGIGQISSEVPQNLSASRPQDRQFILSSKKLLLSDSGFYLCAWSRGTEAFFGQGTRLTVV.

The CDR3 sequence: CASSSTSRLGETQYF. DNA for the CDR3: TGCGCCAGCAGCTCAACTAGCCGTTTAGGAGAGACCCAGTACTTC. The chain recombines TRBV5-1 with TRBJ2-5, with D possibly matching TRBD2 (6 bases). V was trimmed by 3 bases and J by 4 bases, leaving 16 bases between them. The germline V gene has CDR1 SGHRS and CDR2 YFSETQ. This CDR3 comprises 15 residues.

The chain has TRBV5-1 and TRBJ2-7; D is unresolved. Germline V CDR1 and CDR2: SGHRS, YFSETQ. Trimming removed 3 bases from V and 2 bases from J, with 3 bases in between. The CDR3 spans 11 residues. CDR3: CASSSTYEQYF. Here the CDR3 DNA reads TGCGCCAGCAGCTCAACCTACGAGCAGTACTTC.

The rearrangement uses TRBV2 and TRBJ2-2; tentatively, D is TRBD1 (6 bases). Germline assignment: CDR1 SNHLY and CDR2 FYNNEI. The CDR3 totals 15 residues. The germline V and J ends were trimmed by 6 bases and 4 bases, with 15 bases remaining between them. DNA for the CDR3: TGTGCCAGCAGGACGAACAGGGCTGGCACCGGGGAGCTGTTTTTT. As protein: CASRTNRAGTGELFF.

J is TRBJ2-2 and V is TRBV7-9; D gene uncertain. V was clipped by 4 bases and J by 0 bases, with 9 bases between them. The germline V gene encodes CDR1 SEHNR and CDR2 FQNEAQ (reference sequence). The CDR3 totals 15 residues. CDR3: CASSSLSPNTGELFF. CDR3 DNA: TGTGCCAGCAGCTCTCTCAGCCCGAACACCGGGGAGCTGTTTTTT.

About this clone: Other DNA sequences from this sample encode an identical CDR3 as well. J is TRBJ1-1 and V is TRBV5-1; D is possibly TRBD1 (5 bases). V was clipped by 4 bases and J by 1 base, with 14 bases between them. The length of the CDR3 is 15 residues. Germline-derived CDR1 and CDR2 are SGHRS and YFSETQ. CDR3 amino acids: CASSPREGSNTEAFF. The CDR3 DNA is TGCGCCAGCAGCCCTCGAGAGGGGTCGAACACTGAAGCTTTCTTT.

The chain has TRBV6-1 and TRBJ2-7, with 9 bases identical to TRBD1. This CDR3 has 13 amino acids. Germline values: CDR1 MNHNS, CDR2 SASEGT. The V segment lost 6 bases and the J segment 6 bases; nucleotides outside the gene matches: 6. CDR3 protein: CASRIQGAFEQYF. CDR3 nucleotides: TGTGCCAGCAGGATACAGGGGGCGTTCGAGCAGTACTTC.

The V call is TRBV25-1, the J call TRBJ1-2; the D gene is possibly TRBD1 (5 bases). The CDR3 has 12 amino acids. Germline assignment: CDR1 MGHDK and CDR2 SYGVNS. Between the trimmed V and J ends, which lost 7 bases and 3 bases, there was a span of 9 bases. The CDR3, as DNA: TGTGCCAGCACCCGGGACCACTATGGCTACACCTTC. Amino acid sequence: CASTRDHYGYTF.

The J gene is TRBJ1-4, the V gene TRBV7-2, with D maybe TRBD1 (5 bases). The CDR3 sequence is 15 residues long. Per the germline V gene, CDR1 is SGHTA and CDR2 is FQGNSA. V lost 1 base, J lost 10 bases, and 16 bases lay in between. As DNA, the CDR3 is TGTGCCAGCAGCTTAGATTTTAGGGGTGTTGGAAAACTGTTTTTT. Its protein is CASSLDFRGVGKLFF.

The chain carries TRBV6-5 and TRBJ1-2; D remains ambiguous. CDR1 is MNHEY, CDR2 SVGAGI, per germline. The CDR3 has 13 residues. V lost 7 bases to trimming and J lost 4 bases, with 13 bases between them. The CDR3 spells CASTPFKGYGYTF. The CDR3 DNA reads TGTGCCAGCACCCCTTTTAAGGGCTATGGCTACACCTTC.

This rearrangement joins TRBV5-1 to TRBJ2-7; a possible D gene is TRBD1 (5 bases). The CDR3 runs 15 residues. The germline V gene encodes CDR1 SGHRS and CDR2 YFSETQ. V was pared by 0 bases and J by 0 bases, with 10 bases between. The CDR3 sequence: CASSLGHTGSYEQYF. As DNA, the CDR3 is TGCGCCAGCAGCTTGGGCCACACAGGCTCCTACGAGCAGTACTTC.

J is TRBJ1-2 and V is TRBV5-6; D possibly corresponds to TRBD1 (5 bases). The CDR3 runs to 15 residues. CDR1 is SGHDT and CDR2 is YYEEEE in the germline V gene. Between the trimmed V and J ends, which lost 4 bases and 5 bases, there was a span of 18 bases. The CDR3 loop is CASSPGLGVGYGYTF. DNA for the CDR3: TGTGCCAGCAGCCCCGGGTTGGGGGTCGGGTATGGCTACACCTTC.

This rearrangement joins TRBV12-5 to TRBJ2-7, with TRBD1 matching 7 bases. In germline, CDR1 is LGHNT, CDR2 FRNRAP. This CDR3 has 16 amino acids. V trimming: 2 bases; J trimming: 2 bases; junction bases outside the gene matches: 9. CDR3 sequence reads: CASGLPSGQLAYEQYF. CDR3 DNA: TGTGCTAGTGGTTTGCCCTCGGGACAGCTAGCCTACGAGCAGTACTTC.

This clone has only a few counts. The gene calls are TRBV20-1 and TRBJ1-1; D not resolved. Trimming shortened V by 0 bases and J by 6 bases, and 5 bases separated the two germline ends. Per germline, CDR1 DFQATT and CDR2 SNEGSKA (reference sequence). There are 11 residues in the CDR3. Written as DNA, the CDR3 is TGCAGTGCTAGAGATCTCTCTGAAGCTTTCTTT. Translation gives CSARDLSEAFF.

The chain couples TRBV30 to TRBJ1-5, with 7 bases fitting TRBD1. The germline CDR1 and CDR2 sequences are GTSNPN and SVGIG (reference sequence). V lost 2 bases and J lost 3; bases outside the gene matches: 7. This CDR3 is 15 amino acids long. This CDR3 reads CAWSTGGTDNQPQHF. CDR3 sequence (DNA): TGTGCCTGGAGTACGGGCGGGACAGACAATCAGCCCCAGCATTTT. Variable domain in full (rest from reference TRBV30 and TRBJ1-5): SQTIHQWPATLVQPVGSPLSLECTVEGTSNPNLYWYRQAAGRGLQLLFYSVGIGQISSEVPQNLSASRPQDRQFILSSKKLLLSDSGFYLCAWSTGGTDNQPQHFGDGTRLSIL.

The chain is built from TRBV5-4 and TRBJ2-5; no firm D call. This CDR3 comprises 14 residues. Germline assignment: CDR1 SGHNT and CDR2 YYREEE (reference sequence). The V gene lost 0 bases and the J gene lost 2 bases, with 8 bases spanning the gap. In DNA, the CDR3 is TGTGCCAGCAGCTTGGCCGCCCAACAAGAGACCCAGTACTTC. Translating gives CASSLAAQQETQYF.